The 24 T cell receptor beta chains given below trace back to one sample, sequenced in a study of T cell changes during pregnancy in multiple sclerosis. This table comes from immunoSEQ multiplex PCR, and its TCRdb copy is limited to in-frame clones, with some not included. Of roughly 99,000 clones listed, roughly 94% are singletons. The specimen was peripheral blood, collected after pregnancy. These receptors were collected from a female donor in good health, enrolled as a control in a pregnancy study.

Here the CDR3 DNA reads TGTGCCAGCAGCACACAGGGGAACACTGAAGCTTTCTTT. Residues: CASSTQGNTEAFF. The gene calls are TRBV5-5 and TRBJ1-1, with a weak D call TRBD1 (6 bases). CDR3 size: 13 residues. The V gene's germline CDR1 is SGHKS and CDR2 YYEKEE (reference sequence). V lost 4 bases, J lost 1 base, and 8 bases lay in between.

About this clone: Other DNA sequences from this sample encode an identical CDR3 as well. This chain links TRBV5-6 with TRBJ1-5; D is unclear. The CDR3 totals 14 residues. Trimming pared 0 bases from V and 6 bases from J, leaving 10 bases between. Germline V gene lookup returns CDR1 SGHDT and CDR2 YYEEEE. The CDR3 reads CASSLGVGLQPQHF. The CDR3 coding sequence is TGTGCCAGCAGCTTGGGGGTAGGACTTCAGCCCCAGCATTTT.

The rearrangement joins TRBV2 to TRBJ2-7, with D possibly TRBD2 on 5 matching bases. The V end was cut by 2 bases, the J end by 1 base, with 9 bases between. CDR3 length equals 14 residues. Germline CDR1 and CDR2: SNHLY and FYNNEI. CDR3 in amino acids: CASSETRDSYEQYF. In DNA form, the CDR3 reads TGTGCCAGCAGTGAAACCCGGGATTCCTACGAGCAGTACTTC.

This chain uses TRBV5-6 with TRBJ1-1; D might be TRBD1 (6 bases). The CDR3 totals 14 residues. Trimming cost V 0 bases and J 4 bases, with 10 bases left between them. From germline, CDR1 is SGHDT and CDR2 YYEEEE. Here the CDR3 DNA reads TGTGCCAGCAGCTTGGACAGGGTGAGCACTGAAGCTTTCTTT. It encodes CASSLDRVSTEAFF.

The rearrangement uses TRBV28 and TRBJ2-7; 7 bases agree with TRBD2. The V segment lost 2 bases and the J segment 3 bases; nucleotides outside the gene matches: 4. CDR1 MDHEN and CDR2 SYDVKM come from the germline V gene. The CDR3 contains 14 residues. The CDR3: CASSLAGVFYEQYF. The CDR3 bases are TGTGCCAGCAGTTTAGCGGGAGTTTTCTACGAGCAGTACTTC.

The chain recombines TRBV2 with TRBJ1-3; 10 bases align to TRBD1. This CDR3 is 16 amino acids long. After removal of 8 bases from V and 2 bases from J, the junction contained 9 bases not matched to a gene. Germline CDR1 SNHLY, CDR2 FYNNEI. The CDR3 coding sequence is TGTGCCAGCGCGAGGAGTGGGACAGGGGCTGGAAACACCATATATTTT. Its translation is CASARSGTGAGNTIYF.

The genes are TRBV27 and TRBJ2-2; 7 bases are a match to TRBD2. Germline assignment: CDR1 MNHEY and CDR2 SMNVEV (reference sequence). The CDR3 totals 17 residues. V gave up 5 bases and J gave up 1 base; unmatched junction bases: 10. CDR3 DNA: TGTGCCAGCAGTAGCTTTTTAGAGCGGGGGAACACCGGGGAGCTGTTTTTT. It specifies CASSSFLERGNTGELFF.

The chain couples TRBV27 to TRBJ1-1; no clear D gene. Trimming stripped 4 bases from V and 0 bases from J, with 6 bases between. Germline values: CDR1 MNHEY, CDR2 SMNVEV (reference sequence). The CDR3 consists of 13 residues. The CDR3 coding sequence is TGTGCCAGCAGTTCCTCTTTGAACACTGAAGCTTTCTTT. Protein product: CASSSSLNTEAFF.

V is TRBV7-6 and J is TRBJ2-7; 14 bases agree with TRBD2. The CDR3 extends over 16 amino acids. The V gene's germline CDR1 is SGHVS and CDR2 FNYEAQ. V shed 4 bases, J shed 3 bases, and the junction held 5 bases outside the gene matches. In DNA, the CDR3 is TGTGCCAGCAGCTCCGCCGGGACTAGCGGGAGCTACGAGCAGTACTTC. This encodes CASSSAGTSGSYEQYF.

This clone has just one count. V and J are TRBV28 and TRBJ2-4; 15 bases are shared with TRBD2. This CDR3 region has 19 residues. Trimming took 6 bases from V and 7 from J; bases not matched to a gene: 16. Per germline, CDR1 MDHEN and CDR2 SYDVKM. CDR3 sequence (DNA): TGTGCCAGCAGGCCTATGCTCGGACTAGCGGGAGGGGTCGGTAACATTCAGTACTTC. Residues: CASRPMLGLAGGVGNIQYF.

The chain couples TRBV19 to TRBJ1-2; D remains ambiguous. Between the trimmed V and J ends, which lost 7 bases and 4 bases, there was a span of 22 bases. There are 16 residues in the CDR3. The germline CDR1 and CDR2 sequences are LNHDA and SQIVND (reference sequence). The CDR3 sequence is CASTRMEAFNGYGYTF. CDR3 sequence (DNA): TGTGCCAGTACGAGGATGGAAGCCTTTAATGGCTATGGCTACACCTTC.

This chain uses TRBV6-1 with TRBJ1-6; D might be TRBD1 (5 bases). The CDR3 loop spans 10 amino acids. Germline values: CDR1 MNHNS, CDR2 SASEGT. CDR3 residues: CDPGGSPLHF. As DNA, the CDR3 is TGTGACCCGGGGGGGTCACCCCTCCACTTT.

The chain carries TRBV28 and TRBJ1-1; TRBD1 might be the D (6 bases). The V end lost 7 bases, the J end lost 5 bases, and 17 bases lay between the germline ends. The length of the CDR3 is 14 residues. The germline V gene encodes CDR1 MDHEN and CDR2 SYDVKM. The CDR3 DNA reads as TGTGCCAGCAAACGGGACACCGGCTGGACTGAAGCTTTCTTT. Protein sequence: CASKRDTGWTEAFF.

CDR3 amino acids: CASRQTGGELFF. The CDR3 DNA reads as TGTGCCAGCAGACAAACAGGCGGGGAGCTGTTTTTT. This chain uses TRBV6-6 with TRBJ2-2; TRBD1 is a possible D gene (5 bases). The germline V and J ends were trimmed by 6 bases and 7 bases, with 9 bases remaining between them. The CDR3 has 12 amino acids. Germline assignment: CDR1 MNHNY and CDR2 SVGAGI (reference sequence).

The chain is built from TRBV18 and TRBJ1-4, with a possible D match to TRBD1 (6 bases). CDR1 and CDR2 from the germline V gene are KGHSH and LQKENI. The CDR3 has 14 amino acids. The germline V and J ends were trimmed by 3 bases and 10 bases, with 15 bases remaining between them. The CDR3 nucleotides read TGTGCCAGCTCACCCGATACAGGGCCCGGAAAACTGTTTTTT. Translating it yields CASSPDTGPGKLFF.

The V gene is TRBV7-9, the J gene TRBJ2-3; D is unclear. Trimming pared 5 bases from V and 12 bases from J, leaving 21 bases between. Germline lookup yields CDR1 SEHNR and CDR2 FQNEAQ (reference sequence). The CDR3 has 14 amino acids. The chain's CDR3 is CASSLLWNQASQYF. CDR3 DNA sequence: TGTGCCAGCAGCCTGTTGTGGAATCAGGCGTCTCAGTATTTT.

The chain carries TRBV19 and TRBJ1-2, with 10 bases lining up with TRBD1. The CDR3 loop spans 15 amino acids. Germline V gives CDR1 LNHDA, CDR2 SQIVND (reference sequence). J gave up 3 bases and V 7 bases, and 8 bases lay outside the gene matches. CDR3: CASISSTGGYYGYTF. The CDR3 DNA sequence: TGTGCCAGTATATCATCGACAGGGGGCTACTATGGCTACACCTTC.

The chain recombines TRBV2 with TRBJ2-7; 10 bases line up with TRBD2. The germline CDR1 and CDR2 sequences are SNHLY and FYNNEI. With V trimmed by 3 bases and J by 3 bases, 5 bases remained unmatched. The CDR3 sequence is 15 residues long. The CDR3 coding sequence is TGTGCCAGCAGTGACTCTAGCGGGGGACTCTACGAGCAGTACTTC. Residues: CASSDSSGGLYEQYF.

V is TRBV6-5 and J is TRBJ2-3; the D gene is possibly TRBD2 (5 bases). V lost 3 bases and J 2 bases, leaving 12 bases between the germline ends. The CDR3 loop spans 15 amino acids. The germline gives CDR1 MNHEY, CDR2 SVGAGI. The chain's CDR3 is CASSYDLAHTDTQYF. The CDR3 nucleotides are TGTGCCAGCAGTTATGACCTAGCTCACACAGATACGCAGTATTTT.

This clone was detected once. The CDR3 region is CASSPRLRAGMGNEQFF. In nucleotides, the CDR3 is TGCGCCAGCAGCCCGCGTTTGAGGGCGGGAATGGGTAATGAGCAGTTCTTC. V and J are TRBV5-1 and TRBJ2-1; possibly TRBD2 for D (6 bases). The CDR3 runs 17 residues. Germline CDR1 is SGHRS and CDR2 is YFSETQ. Trimming removed 4 bases at V and 7 bases at J, with 24 bases between.

This clone came up once. V gene TRBV5-1 combines with J gene TRBJ2-3; D gene unclear. V was pared by 1 base and J by 5 bases, with 8 bases between. This CDR3 region has 13 residues. CDR1 and CDR2 from the germline V gene are SGHRS and YFSETQ. The CDR3 DNA reads as TGCGCCAGCAGCTTGAGTCCCGGAGATACGCAGTATTTT. Its protein is CASSLSPGDTQYF.

This clone showed up just a few times. The rearrangement links TRBV7-9 to TRBJ1-2; tentative D call: TRBD1 (6 bases). There are 13 residues in the CDR3. Germline V CDR1 and CDR2: SEHNR, FQNEAQ (reference sequence). Trimming removed 3 bases at V and 6 bases at J, with 11 bases between. CDR3 nucleotides: TGTGCCAGCAGCTTTTCAACAGGGAATGGCTACACCTTC. Translating gives CASSFSTGNGYTF.

In its sample, this clone was seen once. The chain couples TRBV27 to TRBJ2-7; D is undetermined. This CDR3 has 15 residues. CDR1 and CDR2 from the germline V gene are MNHEY and SMNVEV (reference sequence). V lost 6 bases and J 2 bases, leaving 17 bases between the germline ends. Written as DNA, the CDR3 is TGTGCCAGCAGGGGCGCGAGACACCCACCCTACGAGCAGTACTTC. Protein product: CASRGARHPPYEQYF.

V and J are TRBV5-1 and TRBJ2-1; 8 positions agree with TRBD2. V lost 5 bases, J lost 6 bases, and 25 bases stayed unmatched. This CDR3 spans 20 amino acids. Germline V lookup: CDR1 SGHRS, CDR2 YFSETQ. CDR3 DNA sequence: TGCGCCAGCAGAAATCTCCTTACTGGGACTAGGCTTGGGCCGGTCAATGAGCAGTTCTTC. Translated, it gives CASRNLLTGTRLGPVNEQFF. Together with reference TRBV5-1 and TRBJ2-1, the CDR3 gives the full variable domain: KAGVTQTPRYLIKTRGQQVTLSCSPISGHRSVSWYQQTPGQGLQFLFEYFSETQRNKGNFPGRFSGRQFSNSRSEMNVSTLELGDSALYLCASRNLLTGTRLGPVNEQFFGPGTRLTVL.